The source of this T cell receptor beta chain is a study of regulatory T cells in long-lasting Graves disease. A note on this clonotype: Its antigen is unknown.

Findings and caveats of the study: The work looked only at peripheral blood and did not look at thyroid tissue. Limited samples may have lowered accuracy. Newly diagnosed patients had higher TCR diversity than persistent Graves' patients did.

Arm-PCR of CDR3 regions and iRepertoire HTBI primers were used to build TCR beta libraries. Each CDR3 protein gets one entry after TCRdb re-called the multiplex PCR reads with MiXCR. This sample yields 240,000 or so distinct CDR3 sequences, of which roughly a fifth are seen a single time; approximately 15% belongs to the top ten. Time point given: newly diagnosed GD, antithyroid drugs for less than 3 months. Generation of the TCR library employed RNA extracted from PBMCs. The sample here was peripheral blood mononuclear cells (PBMCs), taken at new diagnosis, from a patient treated with antithyroid drugs. The receptor was isolated from a female donor with Graves disease.

DNA for the CDR3: TGTGCCAGCAGCGTGGACAGTAATAGCAATCAGCCCCAGCATTTT. Translated: CASSVDSNSNQPQHF. The chain joins TRBV9 to TRBJ1-5; perhaps TRBD1 as D (6 bases). V was shortened by 2 bases and J by 0 bases, with 9 bases between the two germline ends. Germline CDR1 is SGDLS and CDR2 is YYNGEE. This CDR3 has 15 amino acids.